This T cell receptor (beta chain) was sequenced during a study of cytomegalovirus exposure and HLA in healthy donors. The wider study: Around 78 million unique TCR sequences came from HLA-typed donors in an early release.

Notes on this clone: What it binds is unknown.

Germline V gives CDR1 LNHDA, CDR2 SQIVND (reference sequence). The V end lost 2 bases, the J end lost 3 bases, and 16 bases lay between the germline ends. The CDR3 loop spans 16 amino acids. The PCR had 60 Vbeta and 13 Jbeta primers. Libraries were prepared by immunoSEQ multiplex PCR; TCRdb keeps only in-frame clonotypes and omits some of them. The sample comprises about 160,000 clones, roughly 80% of which are singletons, and 3.1% rests with the top ten. Notes on the study in general: A later analysis linked a missense variant in DCLRE1C to the trimming of TCR beta V and J genes. A prior analysis recorded that most TCR beta V segments were productive about 90% or about 30% of the time. It was 150 or so TCR beta chains that were listed as cytomegalovirus-associated.

The TCR was taken from a woman between 40 and 55 years old in good health and CMV-seronegative. The chain recombines TRBV19 with TRBJ1-1; D gene unclear. Sequenced material: PBMCs. The CDR3 spells CASSISKEGVDTEAFF. Written as DNA, the CDR3 is TGTGCCAGTAGTATATCTAAAGAGGGTGTGGACACTGAAGCTTTCTTT. The full variable domain, rest sourced from reference TRBV19 and TRBJ1-1, is DGGITQSPKYLFRKEGQNVTLSCEQNLNHDAMYWYRQDPGQGLRLIYYSQIVNDFQKGDIAEGYSVSREKKESFPLTVTSAQKNPTAFYLCASSISKEGVDTEAFFGQGTRLTVV.